The 6 T cell receptor beta chains below all came from one sample that was sequenced in a study of post-analysis software for immune sequencing data. General study findings and limits: Patients used about five TRBV segments, including TRBV5-6, TRBV5-1 and TRBV20-1, more often than controls.

For these receptors, no antigen is known. TCR beta cDNA libraries had unique molecular identifiers. TCRdb ran MiXCR on the PCR reads and lists one entry per CDR3 protein. Of 500,000 to 600,000 distinct CDR3 sequences in the sample, roughly 47% were seen once. Sequencing input: blood. The receptors stem from a girl aged 10-17 years with multiple sclerosis.

The sample holds one count of this clonotype. The chain combines TRBV20-1 with TRBJ2-3; 15 bases align to TRBD2. Germline V gives CDR1 DFQATT, CDR2 SNEGSKA (reference sequence). This CDR3 comprises 18 residues. The V segment lost 5 bases and the J segment 0 bases; nucleotides outside the gene matches: 9. CDR3 in amino acids: CSARRGLAGGLSTDTQYF. The CDR3 nucleotides read TGCAGTGCTCGCCGGGGACTAGCGGGAGGCCTCAGCACAGATACGCAGTATTTT.

This clonotype was seen a handful of times. J is TRBJ2-1 and V is TRBV7-3, with D maybe TRBD2 (6 bases). With 5 bases removed from V and 4 bases from J, the gap between germline ends came to 15 bases. The germline gives CDR1 SGHTA, CDR2 FQGTGA. CDR3 length: 15 residues. Here the CDR3 reads CASSEDSRGYNEQFF. The CDR3 DNA follows: TGTGCCAGCAGCGAAGACTCCCGGGGGTACAATGAGCAGTTCTTC.

The V call is TRBV12-3 or TRBV12-4, the J call TRBJ2-5, with D possibly being TRBD1 (5 bases). The V end lost 8 bases, the J end lost 6 bases, and 16 bases lay between the germline ends. The CDR3 loop spans 13 amino acids. CDR3 sequence: CASVQGDGQTQYF. DNA of the CDR3: TGTGCCAGCGTTCAGGGCGACGGGCAGACCCAGTACTTC.

This clonotype was counted a single time. V usage is TRBV12-3 or TRBV12-4 and J usage is TRBJ1-2, with D perhaps matching TRBD1 (5 bases). There are 15 residues in the CDR3. The ends were cut back, 3 bases at V and 0 bases at J, with 11 bases in the middle. The CDR3: CASSFGRGPNYGYTF. In DNA, the CDR3 is TGTGCCAGCAGTTTTGGAAGGGGCCCTAACTATGGCTACACCTTC.

This chain uses TRBV20-1 with TRBJ2-5; the D gene is possibly TRBD2 (6 bases). Trimming took off 3 bases at V and 3 bases at J, with 11 bases between the two ends. Germline V gene sequence: CDR1 DFQATT, CDR2 SNEGSKA (reference sequence). The length of the CDR3 is 13 residues. The CDR3 coding sequence is TGCAGTGCTAGTGGCCTAGCGAAAGAGACCCAGTACTTC. As protein: CSASGLAKETQYF.

The chain recombines TRBV4-1 with TRBJ1-2, with D hard to call. There are 14 residues in the CDR3. Trimming took off 0 bases at V and 1 base at J, with 6 bases between the two ends. The germline gives CDR1 MGHRA, CDR2 YSYEKL. The CDR3 loop is CASSQDPSNYGYTF. For the CDR3, the DNA is TGCGCCAGCAGCCAAGATCCCAGTAACTATGGCTACACCTTC.